The 14 T cell receptor beta chains presented below share a single source sample, sequenced in a study of beta chain features in type 1 diabetes. Sequenced material consisted of expressed TCRB transcripts (all of the isolated RNA was reverse transcribed). The method was immunoSEQ multiplex PCR; TCRdb's version includes in-frame clones alone and lacks a portion of them. This sample has around 170,000 clones, with over 7.5% found just once. The sample taken for sequencing was central memory CD4+ T cells from blood. These receptors all stem from a woman between 18 and 30 years old in good health.

The chain is built from TRBV19 and TRBJ2-4; TRBD2 aligns across 7 bases. CDR1 LNHDA and CDR2 SQIVND come from the germline V gene (reference sequence). The CDR3 loop spans 14 amino acids. The J segment lost 3 bases and the V segment lost 5 bases, leaving 4 bases of the junction unmatched. The DNA for the CDR3 is TGTGCCAGTAGTCCCCCGGGGGGCAAAAACATTCAGTACTTC. Translation gives CASSPPGGKNIQYF.

This clone was seen many times. This chain joins TRBV5-1 and TRBJ1-2; 8 bases align to TRBD1. Germline CDR1 reads SGHRS; CDR2 reads YFSETQ. CDR3 length: 15 residues. Trimming at V came to 0 bases and at J to 1 base, leaving 2 bases not matched to a gene. CDR3 bases: TGCGCCAGCAGCTTGGAGGACAGGGATAACTATGGCTACACCTTC. It yields the protein CASSLEDRDNYGYTF.

This clone has more than one count but fewer than ten. CDR3 sequence reads: CASSTNGASYNEQFF. The DNA for the CDR3 is TGTGCCAGCAGCACCAACGGAGCCTCCTACAATGAGCAGTTCTTC. This chain uses TRBV7-9 with TRBJ2-1; D call uncertain. CDR1 and CDR2 (germline): SEHNR, FQNEAQ (reference sequence). The CDR3 runs to 15 residues. The germline V and J ends were trimmed by 5 bases and 0 bases, with 11 bases remaining between them.

This chain joins TRBV4-2 and TRBJ1-2, with a weak D call TRBD1 (5 bases). The germline V gene has CDR1 LGHNA and CDR2 YNFKEQ. The CDR3 has 13 amino acids. The V end lost 0 bases, the J end lost 3 bases, and 5 bases lay between the germline ends. The CDR3 loop reads CASSQDRDYGYTF. CDR3 nucleotides: TGTGCCAGCAGCCAAGACAGGGACTATGGCTACACCTTC.

The chain recombines TRBV7-3 with TRBJ2-2, with D uncertain. Germline loops: CDR1 SGHTA, CDR2 FQGTGA. The CDR3 length is 14 residues. The V end was cut by 2 bases, the J end by 1 base, with 5 bases between. CDR3 sequence (DNA): TGTGCCAGCAGCTTATTCCAGAACACCGGGGAGCTGTTTTTT. Translated, it gives CASSLFQNTGELFF.

V and J are TRBV6-1 and TRBJ1-5, with D tentatively TRBD1 (6 bases). V gave up 10 bases and J gave up 4 bases, with 14 bases separating them. CDR3 length: 13 residues. Germline lookup yields CDR1 MNHNS and CDR2 SASEGT. The CDR3 sequence is CAIQGQGNQPQHF. The DNA for the CDR3 is TGTGCCATCCAGGGCCAGGGGAATCAGCCCCAGCATTTT.

This clone was seen many times. V is TRBV7-9 and J is TRBJ2-5; the match to TRBD1 covers 12 bases. Germline assignment: CDR1 SEHNR and CDR2 FQNEAQ (reference sequence). The CDR3 runs 14 residues. The trim removed 4 bases at V and 9 bases at J, leaving 6 bases unmatched. The CDR3 reads CASSSGTGGWAQYF. The CDR3 DNA follows: TGTGCCAGCAGCTCCGGGACAGGGGGCTGGGCCCAGTACTTC.

The chain couples TRBV29-1 to TRBJ2-1; 9 bases match TRBD1. Germline V gene lookup returns CDR1 SQVTM and CDR2 ANQGSEA. This CDR3 comprises 16 residues. The J segment lost 10 bases and the V segment lost 2 bases, leaving 15 bases of the junction unmatched. The chain's CDR3 is CSVESRRVQGAQEQFF. The CDR3 DNA is TGCAGCGTTGAATCTCGTAGGGTACAGGGGGCTCAGGAGCAGTTCTTC.

In this sample, this clone turned up many times. In nucleotides, the CDR3 is TGTGCCAGCAGCTGGACTAGCTACGAGCAGTACTTC. The encoded protein is CASSWTSYEQYF. The chain recombines TRBV7-9 with TRBJ2-7; TRBD2 agrees at 7 bases. This CDR3 has 12 amino acids. CDR1 is SEHNR, CDR2 FQNEAQ, per germline (reference sequence). With V trimmed by 4 bases and J by 3 bases, 0 bases remained unmatched.

This chain uses TRBV19 with TRBJ1-1; D might be TRBD1 (5 bases). CDR3 length equals 13 residues. Germline values: CDR1 LNHDA, CDR2 SQIVND (reference sequence). Trimming left V 10 bases short and J 3 bases short, with 15 bases between. DNA for the CDR3: TGTGCCACCTACTCAGGGTGGGACACTGAAGCTTTCTTT. Protein sequence: CATYSGWDTEAFF.

This clone showed up just a few times. The chain uses TRBV19 and TRBJ2-3; 10 positions match TRBD1. Germline assignment: CDR1 LNHDA and CDR2 SQIVND (reference sequence). This CDR3 spans 16 amino acids. After removal of 2 bases from V and 1 base from J, the junction contained 3 bases not matched to a gene. CDR3 nucleotide sequence: TGTGCCAGTAGTATAAGACAGGGGGCAGGCACAGATACGCAGTATTTT. Amino acids: CASSIRQGAGTDTQYF.

This clone was detected only a few times. This chain joins TRBV5-6 and TRBJ2-5; 15 bases are shared with TRBD2. The CDR3 runs 15 residues. V shed 4 bases, J shed 5 bases, and the junction held 3 bases outside the gene matches. CDR1 SGHDT and CDR2 YYEEEE come from the germline V gene. The CDR3 nucleotides are TGTGCCAGCAGCCCAGGGACTAGCGGGGGGGAGACCCAGTACTTC. This translates into CASSPGTSGGETQYF.

The chain employs TRBV2 and TRBJ2-4; a possible D gene is TRBD1 (5 bases). V was cut by 1 base and J by 13 bases, with 17 bases left in between. In germline, CDR1 is SNHLY, CDR2 FYNNEI. This CDR3 is 14 amino acids long. CDR3 coding DNA: TGTGCCAGCAGTGAAGAGCAAGGGGTTCGTACCCAGTACTTC. Protein product: CASSEEQGVRTQYF.

This chain joins TRBV7-9 and TRBJ1-2; 8 bases line up with TRBD1. In germline, CDR1 is SEHNR, CDR2 FQNEAQ (reference sequence). The CDR3 has 11 amino acids. The V gene end was trimmed by 10 bases and the J gene end by 6 bases; junction bases not matched to a gene: 4. The CDR3 DNA is TGTGCCACGGACAGGGTCGATGGCTACACCTTC. Amino acid sequence: CATDRVDGYTF.